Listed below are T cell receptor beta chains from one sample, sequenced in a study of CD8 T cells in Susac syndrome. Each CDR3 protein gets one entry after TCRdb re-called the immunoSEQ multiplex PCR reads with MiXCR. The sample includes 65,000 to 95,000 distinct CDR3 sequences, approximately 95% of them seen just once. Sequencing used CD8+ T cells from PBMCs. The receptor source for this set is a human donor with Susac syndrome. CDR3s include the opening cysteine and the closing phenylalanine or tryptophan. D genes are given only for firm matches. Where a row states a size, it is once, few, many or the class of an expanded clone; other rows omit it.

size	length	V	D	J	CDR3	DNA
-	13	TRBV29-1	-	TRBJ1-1	CSVEGHLNTEAFF	TGCAGCGTTGAGGGACACCTGAACACTGAAGCTTTCTTT
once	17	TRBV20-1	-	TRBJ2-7	CSAHSGTKGGDSYEQYF	TGCAGTGCCCATTCCGGGACAAAAGGGGGGGATTCCTACGAGCAGTACTTC
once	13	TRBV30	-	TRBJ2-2	CARKLGDTGELFF	TGTGCCCGGAAGCTTGGGGATACCGGGGAGCTGTTTTTT
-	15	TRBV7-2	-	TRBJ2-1	CASSFLYQGSNEQFF	TGTGCCAGCAGCTTTCTTTACCAGGGTTCAAATGAGCAGTTCTTC
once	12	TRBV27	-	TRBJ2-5	CASIGPQETQYF	TGTGCCAGTATAGGACCACAAGAGACCCAGTACTTC
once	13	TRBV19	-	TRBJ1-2	CASSIWTADGYTF	TGTGCCAGTAGTATCTGGACAGCGGATGGCTACACCTTC
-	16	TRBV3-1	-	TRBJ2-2	CASSPPHEEDTGELFF	TGTGCCAGCAGCCCCCCCCATGAGGAAGACACCGGGGAGCTGTTTTTT
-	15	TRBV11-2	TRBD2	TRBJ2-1	CASSLTSGTWDEQFF	TGTGCCAGCAGCCTGACTAGCGGGACTTGGGATGAGCAGTTCTTC
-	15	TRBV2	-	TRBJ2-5	CASSERDSYQETQYF	TGTGCCAGCAGTGAAAGGGACTCCTACCAAGAGACCCAGTACTTC
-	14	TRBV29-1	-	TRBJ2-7	CSVEESVPKYEQYF	TGCAGCGTTGAGGAGTCTGTCCCAAAATACGAGCAGTACTTC
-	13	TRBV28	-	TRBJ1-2	CASSFERNYGYTF	TGTGCCAGCAGTTTTGAGAGGAACTATGGCTACACCTTC
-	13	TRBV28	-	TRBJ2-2	CASSFGETGELFF	TGTGCCAGCAGTTTTGGGGAAACCGGGGAGCTGTTTTTT
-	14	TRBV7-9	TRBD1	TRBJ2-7	CASSSPGDRDEQYF	TGTGCCAGCAGCTCGCCCGGCGACAGGGACGAGCAGTACTTC
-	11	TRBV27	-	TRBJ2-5	CASSFRETQYF	TGTGCCAGCAGTTTTCGGGAGACCCAGTACTTC
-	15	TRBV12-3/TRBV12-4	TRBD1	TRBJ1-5	CASSILPGGDQPQHF	TGTGCCAGCAGTATCCTCCCAGGGGGCGATCAGCCCCAGCATTTT
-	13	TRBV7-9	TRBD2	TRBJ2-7	CASSLLATHEQYF	TGTGCCAGCAGCCTACTAGCGACCCACGAGCAGTACTTC
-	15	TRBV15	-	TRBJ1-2	CATSSEGTSNYGYTF	TGTGCCACCAGCAGTGAAGGGACCTCTAACTATGGCTACACCTTC
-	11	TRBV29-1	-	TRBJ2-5	CSGLEQETQYF	TGCAGCGGACTAGAGCAAGAGACCCAGTACTTC
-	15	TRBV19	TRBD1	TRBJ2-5	CASSIGTGYPETQYF	TGTGCCAGTAGTATCGGGACAGGCTATCCGGAGACCCAGTACTTC
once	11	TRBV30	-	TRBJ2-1	CAWSVGAEQFF	TGTGCCTGGAGTGTTGGGGCGGAGCAGTTCTTC
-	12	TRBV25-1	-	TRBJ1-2	CASSASPGGYTF	TGTGCCAGCAGTGCCTCCCCCGGCGGCTACACCTTC